This is a list of T cell receptor beta chains from one sample in a study of cytomegalovirus exposure and HLA in healthy donors. Repertoires were generated with immunoSEQ multiplex PCR, while TCRdb's copy carries only in-frame clones and drops some. The table has under 300,000 clones, approximately 70% seen once. What was sequenced was PBMCs. Source of these receptors: a female donor in good health and CMV-seronegative. Each CDR3 is given with its conserved first and last residue. Each record gives: V gene, J gene, clone size, D gene, CDR3 protein, CDR3 DNA. D genes are given only for firm matches. Some rows have no size entry. The others give once, few or many, or a class for an expanded clone.

V gene: TRBV6-1; J gene: TRBJ1-2; clone size: -; D gene: -; CDR3 protein: CASSEGDYGYTF; CDR3 DNA: TGTGCCAGCAGTGAAGGAGATTATGGCTACACCTTC
V gene: TRBV6-1; J gene: TRBJ1-6; clone size: -; D gene: -; CDR3 protein: CATSGQAFNSPLHF; CDR3 DNA: TGTGCCACCAGTGGTCAGGCCTTTAATTCACCCCTCCACTTT
V gene: TRBV7-9; J gene: TRBJ2-7; clone size: -; D gene: -; CDR3 protein: CASSLDGLGSSYEQYF; CDR3 DNA: TGTGCCAGCAGCTTAGACGGTTTGGGCAGCTCCTACGAGCAGTACTTC
V gene: TRBV5-1; J gene: TRBJ2-2; clone size: few; D gene: TRBD2; CDR3 protein: CASSSGLAGITGELFF; CDR3 DNA: TGCGCCAGCAGCTCCGGACTAGCGGGAATCACCGGGGAGCTGTTTTTT
V gene: TRBV7-2; J gene: TRBJ2-7; clone size: -; D gene: TRBD1; CDR3 protein: CASSLARDRARYEQYF; CDR3 DNA: TGTGCCAGCAGCTTAGCACGGGACAGGGCACGCTACGAGCAGTACTTC
V gene: TRBV11-2; J gene: TRBJ2-7; clone size: few; D gene: TRBD2; CDR3 protein: CASSLGLSGRGYEQYF; CDR3 DNA: TGTGCCAGCAGCTTAGGCCTTAGCGGGAGGGGGTATGAGCAGTACTTC
V gene: TRBV23-1; J gene: TRBJ2-6; clone size: once; D gene: -; CDR3 protein: CASHESGGANVLTF; CDR3 DNA: TGCGCCAGCCATGAGAGCGGTGGGGCCAACGTCCTGACTTTC
V gene: TRBV29-1; J gene: TRBJ2-7; clone size: few; D gene: -; CDR3 protein: CSVTGFYEQYF; CDR3 DNA: TGCAGCGTGACAGGCTTCTACGAGCAGTACTTC
V gene: TRBV6-5; J gene: TRBJ2-7; clone size: few; D gene: -; CDR3 protein: CASSYSKAYEQYF; CDR3 DNA: TGTGCCAGCAGTTACTCGAAAGCGTACGAGCAGTACTTC
V gene: TRBV7-9; J gene: TRBJ2-1; clone size: -; D gene: -; CDR3 protein: CASSFRASSTHDEQFF; CDR3 DNA: TGTGCCAGCAGCTTTCGGGCTAGCTCAACCCACGATGAGCAGTTCTTC
V gene: TRBV27; J gene: TRBJ1-2; clone size: -; D gene: -; CDR3 protein: CASRTGANYGYTF; CDR3 DNA: TGTGCCAGCAGAACGGGAGCAAACTATGGCTACACCTTC
V gene: TRBV7-6; J gene: TRBJ2-1; clone size: -; D gene: TRBD1; CDR3 protein: CASSPGTASYNEQFF; CDR3 DNA: TGTGCCAGCAGCCCTGGGACAGCCAGCTACAATGAGCAGTTCTTC
V gene: TRBV6-6; J gene: TRBJ2-2; clone size: -; D gene: -; CDR3 protein: CASGLLGEGPGELFF; CDR3 DNA: TGTGCCAGCGGCCTCTTGGGAGAGGGCCCCGGGGAGCTGTTTTTT
V gene: TRBV21-1; J gene: TRBJ2-7; clone size: -; D gene: -; CDR3 protein: CASSSAPYEQYF; CDR3 DNA: TGTGCCAGCAGTAGTGCCCCCTACGAGCAGTACTTC
V gene: TRBV6-6; J gene: TRBJ2-7; clone size: few; D gene: TRBD1; CDR3 protein: CASSTGQGFYEQYF; CDR3 DNA: TGTGCCAGCAGTACGGGACAGGGTTTCTACGAGCAGTACTTC
V gene: TRBV5-1; J gene: TRBJ2-1; clone size: -; D gene: TRBD2; CDR3 protein: CASSGLGGRNPGSYNEQFF; CDR3 DNA: TGCGCCAGCAGCGGTTTGGGCGGGAGGAACCCAGGCTCCTACAATGAGCAGTTCTTC
V gene: TRBV6-1; J gene: TRBJ2-1; clone size: -; D gene: -; CDR3 protein: CASSKAEGWENEQFF; CDR3 DNA: TGTGCCAGCAGTAAGGCAGAAGGTTGGGAGAATGAGCAGTTCTTC
V gene: TRBV27; J gene: TRBJ2-2; clone size: few; D gene: -; CDR3 protein: CAIRTDPGELFF; CDR3 DNA: TGTGCCATTCGAACAGACCCCGGGGAGCTGTTTTTT
V gene: TRBV7-2; J gene: TRBJ1-5; clone size: -; D gene: -; CDR3 protein: CASSLAIDQPQHF; CDR3 DNA: TGTGCCAGCAGCTTAGCTATCGATCAGCCCCAGCATTTT
V gene: TRBV15; J gene: TRBJ2-3; clone size: few; D gene: -; CDR3 protein: CATSRDRGGPTDTQYF; CDR3 DNA: TGTGCCACCAGCAGAGATCGTGGAGGGCCAACAGATACGCAGTATTTT
V gene: TRBV5-6; J gene: TRBJ1-2; clone size: few; D gene: -; CDR3 protein: CASSFLREGGYTF; CDR3 DNA: TGTGCCAGCAGCTTCCTTAGGGAGGGTGGCTACACCTTC
V gene: TRBV5-6; J gene: TRBJ2-7; clone size: -; D gene: -; CDR3 protein: CASSFQRTYEQYF; CDR3 DNA: TGTGCCAGCAGCTTCCAGCGGACCTACGAGCAGTACTTC
V gene: TRBV4-2; J gene: TRBJ2-1; clone size: -; D gene: TRBD2; CDR3 protein: CASSQAGTSLNEQFF; CDR3 DNA: TGTGCCAGCAGCCAAGCAGGGACTAGTTTGAATGAGCAGTTCTTC
V gene: TRBV6-1; J gene: TRBJ2-2; clone size: once; D gene: TRBD2; CDR3 protein: CASSRREATGELFF; CDR3 DNA: TGTGCCAGCAGTAGGCGGGAGGCCACCGGGGAGCTGTTTTTT
V gene: TRBV10-3; J gene: TRBJ1-1; clone size: -; D gene: -; CDR3 protein: CAISDVGQDFAEAFF; CDR3 DNA: TGTGCCATCAGTGATGTGGGACAAGACTTCGCTGAAGCTTTCTTT
V gene: TRBV10-1; J gene: TRBJ1-2; clone size: -; D gene: TRBD1; CDR3 protein: CASRFRTGDHYGYTF; CDR3 DNA: TGCGCCAGCAGGTTTAGGACAGGGGATCACTATGGCTACACCTTC
V gene: TRBV19; J gene: TRBJ2-7; clone size: once; D gene: -; CDR3 protein: CASSRMRAEVNEQYF; CDR3 DNA: TGTGCCAGTAGTCGAATGAGGGCGGAAGTCAACGAGCAGTACTTC
V gene: TRBV4-2; J gene: TRBJ1-4; clone size: -; D gene: -; CDR3 protein: CASSPRDTLTNEKLFF; CDR3 DNA: TGTGCCAGCAGCCCCCGGGACACCTTGACTAATGAAAAACTGTTTTTT
V gene: TRBV10-3; J gene: TRBJ1-1; clone size: -; D gene: TRBD1; CDR3 protein: CASKDRENTEAFF; CDR3 DNA: TGTGCCTCCAAGGACAGGGAGAACACTGAAGCTTTCTTT
V gene: TRBV9; J gene: TRBJ1-1; clone size: -; D gene: -; CDR3 protein: CASSVGEGNTEAFF; CDR3 DNA: TGTGCCAGCAGCGTAGGGGAGGGGAACACTGAAGCTTTCTTT
V gene: TRBV19; J gene: TRBJ2-7; clone size: once; D gene: -; CDR3 protein: CASSISVLGYEQYF; CDR3 DNA: TGTGCCAGTAGTATTAGCGTGCTGGGCTACGAGCAGTACTTC
V gene: TRBV4-1; J gene: TRBJ2-7; clone size: once; D gene: -; CDR3 protein: CASSQEGDTGREQYF; CDR3 DNA: TGCGCCAGCAGCCAAGAAGGGGACACCGGACGGGAGCAGTACTTC
V gene: TRBV28; J gene: TRBJ2-7; clone size: -; D gene: -; CDR3 protein: CASSLSPSGYEQYF; CDR3 DNA: TGTGCCAGCAGTTTATCCCCCAGTGGTTACGAGCAGTACTTC
V gene: TRBV11-2; J gene: TRBJ2-7; clone size: -; D gene: TRBD2; CDR3 protein: CASSLIPSGTYEQYF; CDR3 DNA: TGTGCCAGCAGCTTAATCCCTAGCGGAACCTACGAGCAGTACTTC
V gene: TRBV27; J gene: TRBJ1-1; clone size: -; D gene: TRBD1; CDR3 protein: CASSLRQGAGGAFF; CDR3 DNA: TGTGCCAGCAGTTTACGGCAGGGGGCGGGGGGGGCTTTCTTT
V gene: TRBV5-8; J gene: TRBJ1-2; clone size: few; D gene: -; CDR3 protein: CASSASGSNYGYTF; CDR3 DNA: TGTGCCAGCAGCGCCTCGGGGAGTAACTATGGCTACACCTTC
V gene: TRBV10-3; J gene: TRBJ1-1; clone size: -; D gene: TRBD1; CDR3 protein: CAISDSDRGNTEAFF; CDR3 DNA: TGTGCCATCAGTGACTCCGACAGGGGGAACACTGAAGCTTTCTTT
V gene: TRBV5-4; J gene: TRBJ1-1; clone size: -; D gene: TRBD1; CDR3 protein: CASSLGGTGNTEAFF; CDR3 DNA: TGTGCCAGCAGCTTGGGGGGGACAGGGAACACTGAAGCTTTCTTT
V gene: TRBV7-9; J gene: TRBJ2-5; clone size: few; D gene: -; CDR3 protein: CASSPLFPAPETQYF; CDR3 DNA: TGTGCCAGCAGCCCATTATTCCCAGCGCCAGAGACCCAGTACTTC
V gene: TRBV28; J gene: TRBJ1-5; clone size: -; D gene: -; CDR3 protein: CALKGGGNQPQHF; CDR3 DNA: TGTGCCCTCAAAGGGGGGGGGAATCAGCCCCAGCATTTT
V gene: TRBV5-4; J gene: TRBJ2-5; clone size: -; D gene: -; CDR3 protein: CASSLGPPSRTQYF; CDR3 DNA: TGTGCCAGCAGCTTAGGTCCACCTAGTAGGACCCAGTACTTC
V gene: TRBV27; J gene: TRBJ1-5; clone size: -; D gene: -; CDR3 protein: CASRDRQFNQPQHF; CDR3 DNA: TGTGCCAGCAGGGACAGACAATTCAATCAGCCCCAGCATTTT
V gene: TRBV7-2; J gene: TRBJ2-7; clone size: few; D gene: -; CDR3 protein: CASSLGGSVYEQYF; CDR3 DNA: TGTGCCAGCAGCTTAGGAGGGAGTGTCTACGAGCAGTACTTC